This passage covers 26 T cell receptor beta chains from one sample sequenced in a study of cytomegalovirus exposure and HLA in healthy donors. Vbeta (60) and Jbeta (13) primers were used in the PCR. Sequencing was performed with immunoSEQ multiplex PCR; in TCRdb, only in-frame clones are kept and a portion is missing. The sample data list 95,000 to 150,000 clones. The sequenced sample consisted of PBMCs. The origin of the receptors is a young man in good health and CMV-seronegative.

Regarding this clone: Additional DNA sequences in this sample encode the identical CDR3. The chain combines TRBV10-1 with TRBJ1-1, with D unresolved. V was trimmed by 0 bases and J by 0 bases, leaving 11 bases between them. This CDR3 is built from 16 residues. In germline, CDR1 is WNHNN, CDR2 SYGVQD (reference sequence). CDR3 coding DNA: TGCGCCAGCAGTGAGTCTCGGGTGCCAATGAACACTGAAGCTTTCTTT. It specifies CASSESRVPMNTEAFF.

V usage is TRBV19 and J usage is TRBJ1-3; the D gene is possibly TRBD1 (5 bases). The V and J ends lost 5 bases and 4 bases respectively, with 12 bases between them. The V gene's germline CDR1 is LNHDA and CDR2 SQIVND (reference sequence). The CDR3 is 14 amino acids. CDR3 in amino acids: CASSDGGTGNTIYF. In nucleotides, the CDR3 is TGTGCCAGTAGTGACGGGGGAACAGGAAACACCATATATTTT.

The chain joins TRBV6-6 to TRBJ2-1; maybe TRBD2 (5 bases). Trimming pared 4 bases from V and 1 base from J, leaving 8 bases between. CDR1 and CDR2 (germline): MNHNY, SVGAGI (reference sequence). The CDR3 totals 14 residues. The CDR3 region has the DNA TGTGCCAGCAGTTCCCCGGGATCCTACAATGAGCAGTTCTTC. The encoded protein is CASSSPGSYNEQFF.

This chain uses TRBV28 with TRBJ2-1; D perhaps matches TRBD2 (6 bases). Germline V gene data show CDR1 as MDHEN and CDR2 as SYDVKM. Trimming took off 8 bases at V and 2 bases at J, with 13 bases between the two ends. This CDR3 region has 14 residues. The chain's CDR3 is CASRRASTYNEQFF. For the CDR3, the DNA is TGTGCCAGCCGGAGGGCTAGCACCTACAATGAGCAGTTCTTC. The whole variable domain, remainder taken from reference TRBV28 and TRBJ2-1, is DVKVTQSSRYLVKRTGEKVFLECVQDMDHENMFWYRQDPGLGLRLIYFSYDVKMKEKGDIPEGYSVSREKKERFSLILESASTNQTSMYLCASRRASTYNEQFFGPGTRLTVL.

V usage is TRBV9 and J usage is TRBJ2-6; tentative D call: TRBD2 (5 bases). Germline loops: CDR1 SGDLS, CDR2 YYNGEE. The CDR3 sequence is 16 residues long. V gave up 4 bases and J gave up 0 bases, with 11 bases separating them. The CDR3 loop is CASSTTSGSGANVLTF. CDR3 in DNA: TGTGCCAGCAGCACCACAAGCGGCTCTGGGGCCAACGTCCTGACTTTC.

This chain connects TRBV5-4 to TRBJ1-1, with D possibly being TRBD1 (5 bases). CDR1 is SGHNT and CDR2 is YYREEE in the germline V gene (reference sequence). There are 14 residues in the CDR3. V was clipped by 4 bases and J by 2 bases, with 12 bases between them. The CDR3 sequence is CASSPGLSNTEAFF. CDR3 coding DNA: TGTGCCAGCAGCCCGGGACTGTCTAACACTGAAGCTTTCTTT.

The CDR3 nucleotides are TGCGCCAGCAGCTCTGACAGTAATTCACCCCTCCACTTT. Protein: CASSSDSNSPLHF. V usage is TRBV5-1 and J usage is TRBJ1-6, with D perhaps TRBD1 (5 bases). The CDR3 is 13 amino acids. Germline lookup yields CDR1 SGHRS and CDR2 YFSETQ. The V gene lost 3 bases and the J gene lost 6 bases, with 7 bases spanning the gap.

CDR3 sequence reads: CASSLTGISNQGYTF. The CDR3 DNA is TGCGCCAGCAGCTTGACCGGGATATCCAACCAGGGCTACACCTTC. The chain carries TRBV5-1 and TRBJ1-2; D is ambiguous. The germline V and J ends were trimmed by 1 base and 8 bases, with 18 bases remaining between them. The CDR3 sequence is 15 residues long. The germline V gene has CDR1 SGHRS and CDR2 YFSETQ.

The rearrangement joins TRBV7-2 to TRBJ2-7; D unresolved. The length of the CDR3 is 15 residues. V dropped 1 base and J dropped 6 bases, with 16 bases sitting between them. CDR1 and CDR2 (germline): SGHTA, FQGNSA. CDR3 sequence reads: CASSLGSAVAPEQYF. Written as DNA, the CDR3 is TGTGCCAGCAGCTTAGGATCTGCGGTAGCCCCCGAGCAGTACTTC.

This rearrangement joins TRBV28 to TRBJ2-1; 9 bases match TRBD2. J was trimmed by 1 base and V by 0 bases; bases with no gene match: 1. This CDR3 comprises 16 residues. Germline CDR1 and CDR2: MDHEN and SYDVKM. In DNA, the CDR3 is TGTGCCAGCAGTTTATGGCGGGAGGGATCCTACAATGAGCAGTTCTTC. This translates into CASSLWREGSYNEQFF.

The chain has TRBV5-1 and TRBJ1-3; TRBD1 aligns across 8 bases. CDR3 size: 16 residues. V trimming: 0 bases; J trimming: 3 bases; junction bases outside the gene matches: 5. The germline V gene encodes CDR1 SGHRS and CDR2 YFSETQ. CDR3 in DNA: TGCGCCAGCAGCTTGGCCGGGACAGGATATGGAAACACCATATATTTT. Translating gives CASSLAGTGYGNTIYF.

The chain employs TRBV2 and TRBJ2-5, with 9 bases lining up with TRBD1. CDR1 SNHLY and CDR2 FYNNEI come from the germline V gene. The CDR3 is made up of 16 amino acids. V was clipped by 7 bases and J by 3 bases; unmatched bases: 12. In DNA, the CDR3 is TGTGCCAGCACCGGCGGATACCGACAGGGGGAAGAGACCCAGTACTTC. It translates to CASTGGYRQGEETQYF.

The chain carries TRBV7-3 and TRBJ2-3; 8 nucleotides align to TRBD2. V dropped 5 bases and J dropped 2; count of bases not matched to a gene: 9. Germline V gives CDR1 SGHTA, CDR2 FQGTGA. The CDR3 extends over 16 amino acids. The CDR3 region is CASSAGPGGVTDTQYF. The CDR3 bases are TGTGCCAGCAGCGCGGGTCCGGGGGGGGTCACAGATACGCAGTATTTT.

The chain links TRBV27 to TRBJ2-7; the match to TRBD2 covers 11 bases. This CDR3 has 14 residues. Germline CDR1 and CDR2: MNHEY and SMNVEV (reference sequence). The V segment lost 6 bases and the J segment 2 bases; nucleotides outside the gene matches: 3. In DNA, the CDR3 is TGTGCCAGCAGCTTAGCGGGAGGGCCCTACGAGCAGTACTTC. It yields the protein CASSLAGGPYEQYF.

The V call is TRBV9, the J call TRBJ2-4, with D maybe TRBD1 (5 bases). Deletions cut 1 base from V and 5 bases from J, with 7 bases between. The germline V gene has CDR1 SGDLS and CDR2 YYNGEE. The CDR3 is 13 residues long. CDR3 nucleotide sequence: TGTGCCAGCAGCGTAAGCAGGGAAAACATTCAGTACTTC. Residues: CASSVSRENIQYF.

The rearrangement links TRBV27 to TRBJ2-1, with 10 bases that match TRBD1. V shed 10 bases and J 4 bases; nucleotides not matched to a gene: 13. In germline, CDR1 is MNHEY, CDR2 SMNVEV (reference sequence). The CDR3 sequence is 16 residues long. CDR3 nucleotide sequence: TGTGCCACCCAGAGACACGACAGGGGGCTTTACAATGAGCAGTTCTTC. Translation: CATQRHDRGLYNEQFF.

This chain connects TRBV5-1 to TRBJ2-2; 15 nucleotides align to TRBD2. Trimming removed 10 bases from V and 1 base from J; junction bases left unmatched: 11. Germline CDR1 reads SGHRS; CDR2 reads YFSETQ. The CDR3 totals 18 residues. CDR3 region: CAGGCLGLAGGNTGELFF. CDR3 coding DNA: TGCGCCGGCGGGTGTTTGGGACTAGCGGGAGGGAACACCGGGGAGCTGTTTTTT.

Its frequency marks this clone as medium-sized (0.01 to 0.1%). The V call is TRBV9, the J call TRBJ2-1; 7 bases align to TRBD2. Germline V gene lookup returns CDR1 SGDLS and CDR2 YYNGEE. This CDR3 has 15 residues. J lost 8 bases, V lost 2 bases, and 10 bases had no gene match. The CDR3 bases are TGTGCCAGCAGCGTGAGTGGGAGGGGAGGTGATGAGCAGTTCTTC. This codes for CASSVSGRGGDEQFF. Using reference TRBV9 and TRBJ2-1 for the parts outside the CDR3, the full variable domain is DSGVTQTPKHLITATGQRVTLRCSPRSGDLSVYWYQQSLDQGLQFLIQYYNGEERAKGNILERFSAQQFPDLHSELNLSSLELGDSALYFCASSVSGRGGDEQFFGPGTRLTVL.

The chain uses TRBV7-2 and TRBJ1-1, with a tentative D call TRBD1 (5 bases). Germline loops: CDR1 SGHTA, CDR2 FQGNSA. This CDR3 spans 11 amino acids. V shed 3 bases and J shed 8 bases, with 7 bases lying between them. The CDR3 DNA follows: TGTGCCAGCAGCTTCGGGGGGGAAGCTTTCTTT. It is translated as CASSFGGEAFF.

The V call is TRBV11-2, the J call TRBJ2-7, with TRBD1 as a possible D gene (5 bases). The V gene lost 6 bases and the J gene lost 3 bases, with 15 bases spanning the gap. Germline CDR1 reads SGHAT; CDR2 reads FQNNGV. This CDR3 has 14 residues. CDR3 residues: CASRDTGSNYEQYF. The CDR3 region has the DNA TGTGCCAGCAGAGACACAGGATCTAACTACGAGCAGTACTTC.

The chain is built from TRBV19 and TRBJ1-5; 8 bases line up with TRBD1. The CDR3 is made up of 17 amino acids. Losses at the gene ends were 4 bases for V and 1 base for J; bases not matched to a gene: 9. CDR1 and CDR2 (germline): LNHDA, SQIVND (reference sequence). For the CDR3, the DNA is TGTGCCAGTAGTACCGCGGACAGGGAAGGGAGCAATCAGCCCCAGCATTTT. Translating it yields CASSTADREGSNQPQHF.

The DNA for the CDR3 is TGCGCCAGCAGCTCCCGGGAGCAGAACACCGGGGAGCTGTTTTTT. Its translation: CASSSREQNTGELFF. The rearrangement uses TRBV5-1 and TRBJ2-2; D may be TRBD2 (6 bases). In germline, CDR1 is SGHRS, CDR2 YFSETQ. There are 15 residues in the CDR3. V lost 3 bases and J 1 base, leaving 10 bases between the germline ends.

The CDR3 coding sequence is TGCGCCAGCAGCCAAGTGCTCAAGGTGGAGGAAGACATTCAGTACTTC. The encoded protein is CASSQVLKVEEDIQYF. The rearrangement uses TRBV4-1 and TRBJ2-4; a possible D gene is TRBD2 (5 bases). Germline CDR1 and CDR2: MGHRA and YSYEKL. V shed 1 base and J shed 8 bases, with 18 bases lying between them. The length of the CDR3 is 16 residues.

The chain links TRBV7-2 to TRBJ1-5, with unresolved D. Germline V gene lookup returns CDR1 SGHTA and CDR2 FQGNSA. This CDR3 has 13 amino acids. V lost 5 bases, J lost 4 bases, and 9 bases lay in between. The CDR3 sequence: CASSPVRNQPQHF. DNA for the CDR3: TGTGCCAGCAGCCCAGTGCGGAATCAGCCCCAGCATTTT. Using reference TRBV7-2 and TRBJ1-5 for the parts outside the CDR3, the full variable domain is GAGVSQSPSNKVTEKGKDVELRCDPISGHTALYWYRQSLGQGLEFLIYFQGNSAPDKSGLPSDRFSAERTGGSVSTLTIQRTQQEDSAVYLCASSPVRNQPQHFGDGTRLSIL.

Written as DNA, the CDR3 is TGTGCCAGCGGCGTACAGGGGAAGAGCGCCCACGAGCAGTACTTC. This gives the protein CASGVQGKSAHEQYF. The chain joins TRBV5-4 to TRBJ2-7; 7 positions agree with TRBD1. The CDR3 contains 15 residues. CDR1 and CDR2 (germline): SGHNT, YYREEE (reference sequence). V shed 7 bases and J 5 bases; nucleotides not matched to a gene: 15.

The V call is TRBV7-9, the J call TRBJ1-1; no firm D call. With 3 bases removed from V and 10 bases from J, the gap between germline ends came to 15 bases. In germline, CDR1 is SEHNR, CDR2 FQNEAQ (reference sequence). CDR3 length: 13 residues. CDR3 loop: CASSFPAIAGAFF. The CDR3 nucleotides are TGTGCCAGCAGCTTTCCGGCGATTGCGGGAGCTTTCTTT. Using reference TRBV7-9 and TRBJ1-1 for the parts outside the CDR3, the full variable domain is DTGVSQNPRHKITKRGQNVTFRCDPISEHNRLYWYRQTLGQGPEFLTYFQNEAQLEKSRLLSDRFSAERPKGSFSTLEIQRTEQGDSAMYLCASSFPAIAGAFFGQGTRLTVV.